This T cell receptor (beta chain) was found in a study of early T cells in non-severe SARS-CoV-2 infection. The overall study: The authors sequenced bulk RNA from unsorted whole blood, leaving chains unpaired. The study, taken as a whole, reports: Comparison of clonotypes with VDJdb favored anti-spike CD8 responses while missing private and CD4 specificities.

This clonotype was counted ten times or more. What it binds is not known. V lost 1 base, J lost 7 bases, and 4 bases stayed unmatched. The germline gives CDR1 SGHVS, CDR2 FQNEAQ. CDR3 size: 14 residues. The library protocol tagged individual cDNA molecules with unique molecular identifiers. MiXCR, applied by TCRdb to the 5' RACE reads, yields one record per CDR3 protein. The table has tens of thousands of distinct CDR3 sequences, around 6.6% seen once. Sequencing used whole blood, obtained at baseline. The V call is TRBV7-8, the J call TRBJ1-5; 7 bases line up with TRBD1. The clonotype comes from an adult who was a healthcare worker with PCR-confirmed SARS-CoV-2 infection or an uninfected control (not recorded which). The DNA for the CDR3 is TGTGCCAGCAGCTTAGTAGGGGGCGCGCAGCCCCAGCATTTT. This gives the protein CASSLVGGAQPQHF.